These T cell receptor beta chains were read from a single sample in a study of blood T cells in healthy people across ages. Via MiXCR, TCRdb re-called the 5' RACE reads, giving one row per CDR3 protein. The sample carries some 1.6 million distinct CDR3 sequences, roughly a third recorded once. Material: blood. The origin of the receptors is a woman in her 30s in good health. Both conserved end residues are part of each CDR3. Fields, in order: CDR3 protein, CDR3 DNA, CDR3 length, clone size, J gene, D gene, V gene. A D gene is named only where the DNA matches it firmly. The size of a clone is reported for some rows only, either as once, few or many, or as a class for expanded clones.

CASSRGDSAVGTEAFF	TGTGCCAGCAGTCGGGGGGACAGCGCCGTAGGGACTGAAGCTTTCTTT	16	many	TRBJ1-1	TRBD1	TRBV6-6
CSARDLTRVLNEQYF	TGCAGTGCTAGAGATCTTACGAGGGTTCTAAACGAGCAGTACTTC	15	-	TRBJ2-7	-	TRBV20-1
CASSGDPAAHTDTQYF	TGCGCCAGCAGCGGGGACCCAGCGGCTCACACAGATACGCAGTATTTT	16	once	TRBJ2-3	-	TRBV5-1
CASSQAQAYEQYF	TGTGCCAGCAGCCAAGCCCAAGCCTACGAGCAGTACTTC	13	-	TRBJ2-7	-	TRBV3-1
CASSYASEGSNEQFF	TGTGCCAGCAGTTATGCGTCGGAGGGGAGCAATGAGCAGTTCTTC	15	-	TRBJ2-1	-	TRBV6-5
CSGKTSGSITDTQYF	TGCAGCGGGAAGACTAGCGGGAGTATTACAGATACGCAGTATTTT	15	few	TRBJ2-3	TRBD2	TRBV29-1
CASLERALGNSPLHF	TGTGCCAGCCTTGAGAGGGCCCTAGGAAATTCACCCCTCCACTTT	15	-	TRBJ1-6	-	TRBV2
CAHEDRGLGEQYF	TGTGCCCACGAAGACAGGGGGCTCGGCGAGCAGTACTTC	13	few	TRBJ2-7	TRBD1	TRBV28
CATSESSPGQGDGTQYF	TGTGCCACCAGTGAGTCTTCACCGGGACAGGGAGACGGTACGCAGTATTTT	17	-	TRBJ2-3	TRBD1	TRBV24-1
CASSPGAAGGVQPQHF	TGTGCCAGCAGCCCCGGGGCCGCAGGGGGCGTTCAGCCCCAGCATTTT	16	-	TRBJ1-5	TRBD1	TRBV3-1
CASSPRRYGSTDTQYF	TGTGCCAGCTCGCCGCGGCGGTACGGAAGCACAGATACGCAGTATTTT	16	-	TRBJ2-3	-	TRBV18
CAISESGQRPGELFF	TGTGCCATCAGTGAGTCCGGACAGCGGCCCGGGGAGCTGTTTTTT	15	-	TRBJ2-2	-	TRBV10-3
CSARAKPGLAGGQETQYF	TGCAGTGCTAGAGCGAAACCCGGACTAGCGGGGGGCCAAGAGACCCAGTACTTC	18	few	TRBJ2-5	TRBD2	TRBV20-1
CASSPMGTRHTGELFF	TGTGCCAGCAGCCCAATGGGGACTAGACATACCGGGGAGCTGTTTTTT	16	-	TRBJ2-2	TRBD2	TRBV7-9
CASSPRYSGPCYEQYF	TGCGCCAGCAGCCCGCGATACTCTGGTCCTTGCTACGAGCAGTACTTC	16	few	TRBJ2-7	-	TRBV5-1
CASSPMLGAYSYEQYF	TGTGCCAGCTCCCCGATGTTGGGGGCCTACTCCTACGAGCAGTACTTC	16	few	TRBJ2-7	-	TRBV18
CSVATGVETQYF	TGCAGCGTCGCGACAGGGGTAGAGACCCAGTACTTC	12	many	TRBJ2-5	TRBD1	TRBV29-1
CSVERDGAQETQYF	TGCAGCGTTGAGAGGGACGGAGCCCAAGAGACCCAGTACTTC	14	few	TRBJ2-5	-	TRBV29-1
CASSGRDRHGYTF	TGTGCCAGTAGTGGCCGGGACAGGCACGGCTACACCTTC	13	-	TRBJ1-2	TRBD1	TRBV19
CSVGLAGGRLGTDTQYF	TGCAGCGTGGGACTAGCGGGGGGGCGGTTGGGCACAGATACGCAGTATTTT	17	-	TRBJ2-3	TRBD2	TRBV29-1
CAISESWQDSYTF	TGTGCCATCAGTGAGTCGTGGCAGGACAGCTACACCTTC	13	-	TRBJ1-2	-	TRBV10-3